A selection of T cell receptor beta chains follows, all from one sample in a study of OX40 agonist ivuxolimab in advanced cancers. The assay was immunoSEQ multiplex PCR, and TCRdb's table has in-frame clones only and misses some. Of 65,000 to 95,000 clones listed, 80% to 90% were seen once; the top ten hold less than 8%. The input for sequencing was CD4+ or CD8+ T cells sorted from blood, taken in a trial of the OX40 agonist ivuxolimab. These receptors were obtained from an adult with an advanced solid tumor such as melanoma, head and neck, liver or kidney cancer. Both conserved end residues are part of each CDR3. D genes are given only for firm matches. The listing skips clone size in some rows; elsewhere it reads once, few, many or a size class.

D gene,clone size,V gene,J gene,CDR3 DNA,CDR3 protein
TRBD1,once,TRBV19,TRBJ1-1,TGTGCCAGTAGCCGGACAGGGGGCTCGATGAATGGTTTCTTT,CASSRTGGSMNGFF
NA,NA,TRBV28,TRBJ1-2,TGTGCCAGCAGTTTATTGGGGATCTATGGCTACACCTTC,CASSLLGIYGYTF
NA,few,TRBV7-8,TRBJ1-2,TGTGCCAGCAGCTTAGGAGTGGAACGGGGCTATGGCTACACCTTC,CASSLGVERGYGYTF
TRBD1,NA,TRBV6-1,TRBJ2-5,TGTGCCAGCAGGACCGAGACAGGGCCGCAAGAGACCCAGTACTTC,CASRTETGPQETQYF
NA,NA,TRBV6-5,TRBJ1-3,TGTGCCAGCAGTTACTCGGATGGGAGCTCTGGAAACACCATATATTTT,CASSYSDGSSGNTIYF
NA,NA,TRBV20-1,TRBJ2-1,TGCAGTGCTAGGCTCAACAATGAGCAGTTCTTC,CSARLNNEQFF
TRBD2,NA,TRBV5-1,TRBJ2-1,TGCGCCAGCAATCGGGGTAGCGGGGGTGCTCTTTTGGACAATGAGCAGTTCTTC,CASNRGSGGALLDNEQFF
NA,NA,TRBV28,TRBJ2-1,TGTGCCAGCAGTCCTCAGGGGAAATACAATGAGCAGTTCTTC,CASSPQGKYNEQFF
TRBD2,NA,TRBV5-1,TRBJ2-3,TGCGCCAGCAGGCCAAGCGGGGGCTCTAGCACAGATACGCAGTATTTT,CASRPSGGSSTDTQYF
NA,NA,TRBV14,TRBJ2-3,TGTGCCAGCAGCCAAGGGGCAGGGAGTACGCAGTATTTT,CASSQGAGSTQYF
NA,few,TRBV7-9,TRBJ2-7,TGTGCCAGCAGCTTAGGCTTAGGGCAGGGATACGAGCAGTACTTC,CASSLGLGQGYEQYF
TRBD2,NA,TRBV19,TRBJ2-1,TGTGCCAGTAGTACGAAAGGAGCGGGATACAATGAGCAGTTCTTC,CASSTKGAGYNEQFF
NA,NA,TRBV30,TRBJ1-3,TGTGCCTGGATGTGGGCTGGAAACACCATATATTTT,CAWMWAGNTIYF
NA,NA,TRBV28,TRBJ2-7,TGTGCCAGCAGTTCCGGTGGGGTGGTCCAAGAGCAGTACTTC,CASSSGGVVQEQYF
NA,NA,TRBV28,TRBJ2-4,TGTGCCAGCAGAAAGCGGCTAGCCAAAAACATTCAGTACTTC,CASRKRLAKNIQYF
NA,NA,TRBV7-3,TRBJ2-5,TGTGCCAGCAGCCCAGGACCCGAAGAGACCCAGTACTTC,CASSPGPEETQYF
NA,NA,TRBV27,TRBJ2-3,TGTGCCAGCAGTTTTCAGGGTGCAGATACGCAGTATTTT,CASSFQGADTQYF
TRBD2,NA,TRBV27,TRBJ2-5,TGTGCCAGCAGTCTGCGACTAGCGGGGGGGCTAGAGACCCAGTACTTC,CASSLRLAGGLETQYF
NA,NA,TRBV5-1,TRBJ1-3,TGCGCCAGCAGCTTGGGACAGGCCGTCTCTGGAAACACCATATATTTT,CASSLGQAVSGNTIYF
TRBD2,NA,TRBV18,TRBJ2-1,TGTGCCAGCTCACCTAGGACTAGCGTAGGAACCTACAATGAGCAGTTCTTC,CASSPRTSVGTYNEQFF
NA,NA,TRBV7-9,TRBJ1-4,TGTGCCGCGGGGTACACAACTAATGAAAAACTGTTTTTT,CAAGYTTNEKLFF
NA,NA,TRBV11-2,TRBJ2-1,TGTGCCAGCAGCGGGCACAATGAGCAGTTCTTC,CASSGHNEQFF
NA,NA,TRBV30,TRBJ1-4,TGTGCCTGGAGTTCCTGGGGCCTAACTAATGAAAAACTGTTTTTT,CAWSSWGLTNEKLFF
NA,NA,TRBV27,TRBJ2-7,TGTGCCAGCAGACGTAGGGCAGGGTTACACGAGCAGTACTTC,CASRRRAGLHEQYF
NA,NA,TRBV6-4,TRBJ1-2,TGTGCCAGTTCTGCGGCACCGGACTATGGAGGCTACACCTTC,CASSAAPDYGGYTF
NA,NA,TRBV25-1,TRBJ2-3,TGTGCCAGCATTGGACGATCAGATACGCAGTATTTT,CASIGRSDTQYF
NA,once,TRBV19,TRBJ1-1,TGTGCCAGTAGTATGAGAGTAGGGGACACTGAAGCTTTCTTT,CASSMRVGDTEAFF
NA,NA,TRBV4-2,TRBJ1-2,TGTGCCAGCAGCCAAGAACAGGTTCAGGGCTACACCTTC,CASSQEQVQGYTF
NA,many,TRBV27,TRBJ1-4,TGTGCCAGCGGGGAGCGACGGAATGAAAAACTGTTTTTT,CASGERRNEKLFF
TRBD2,NA,TRBV7-8,TRBJ2-7,TGTGCCAGCAGCCAGGGACTAGCGGGAGTAGTCGAGCAGTACTTC,CASSQGLAGVVEQYF
NA,NA,TRBV30,TRBJ1-5,TGTGCCTGGAGTGTCGGACCCTATAGCAATCAGCCCCAGCATTTT,CAWSVGPYSNQPQHF